One T cell receptor beta chain is described in this entry. No antigen is known for it. The record originates from a study of T cell repertoires in cytomegalovirus infection. MiXCR was run by TCRdb on the reads, yielding one entry per CDR3 protein. The top ten clones hold roughly 70% of a sample with approximately 110,000 distinct CDR3 sequences, less than 55% of them seen once. The origin of this receptor is a human donor in good health (CMV status not recorded). Some clones in this sample may be carry-over from other donors' samples. This material consisted of CD8+ T cells from cultured PBMCs, taken from culture after CMV antigen stimulation.

CDR3 sequence: CASSQDSGGGREQYF. DNA for the CDR3: TGCGCCAGCAGCCAAGATTCAGGGGGCGGGAGGGAGCAGTACTTC. The chain is built from TRBV4-1 and TRBJ2-7; tentatively, D is TRBD1 or TRBD2 (8 bases each). The CDR3 covers 15 residues. Trimming shortened V by 0 bases and J by 7 bases, and 16 bases separated the two germline ends. The V gene's germline CDR1 is MGHRA and CDR2 YSYEKL.